The 27 T cell receptor beta chains in this list originate from one sample, sequenced in a study of neurological immune-mediated disorders. TCRdb ran MiXCR on the 5' RACE reads and lists one entry per CDR3 protein. The sample includes around 68,000 distinct CDR3 sequences, 4.1% of them seen just once. The sample taken for sequencing was PBMCs. The receptors come from a man between 45 and 60 years old with multiple sclerosis.

Many counts were recorded for this clonotype. The V call is TRBV5-1, the J call TRBJ2-1, with unresolved D. Trimming left V 0 bases short and J 9 bases short, with 4 bases between. Germline CDR1 SGHRS, CDR2 YFSETQ. This CDR3 spans 11 amino acids. The CDR3 bases are TGCGCCAGCAGCTTGGCAGGTGAGCAGTTCTTC. This sequence encodes CASSLAGEQFF.

In its sample, this clonotype was seen many times. The rearrangement links TRBV12-3 or TRBV12-4 to TRBJ2-7; D may be TRBD2 (5 bases). Trimming left V 5 bases short and J 3 bases short, with 11 bases between. CDR3 length: 13 amino acids. This CDR3 is CASSPGGIYEQYF. The CDR3 bases are TGTGCCAGCAGTCCAGGAGGAATCTACGAGCAGTACTTC.

This clonotype was seen ten or more times. CDR3 loop: CASRRTSGGFSYEQYF. The CDR3 coding sequence is TGTGCCAGCAGGAGGACTAGCGGGGGGTTCTCCTACGAGCAGTACTTC. V and J are TRBV27 and TRBJ2-7; 14 positions agree with TRBD2. CDR1 and CDR2 (germline): MNHEY, SMNVEV (reference sequence). V lost 6 bases, J lost 0 bases, and 4 bases stayed unmatched. The CDR3 contains 16 residues.

This clonotype appeared many times. This rearrangement joins TRBV4-1 to TRBJ2-1; 10 bases map to TRBD2. This CDR3 contains 16 residues. V trimming: 3 bases; J trimming: 10 bases; junction bases outside the gene matches: 12. CDR1 is MGHRA and CDR2 is YSYEKL in the germline V gene. The CDR3 nucleotides read TGCGCCAGCAGCCATCCCGGGACTAGCGCGTCCGAGGAGCAGTTCTTC. The encoded protein is CASSHPGTSASEEQFF.

This clonotype was picked up many times. CDR3 DNA sequence: TGCAGTGCCCCCGGGCGGGGGCTCCCAGATACGCAGTATTTT. This codes for CSAPGRGLPDTQYF. The chain joins TRBV20-1 to TRBJ2-3; maybe TRBD2 (7 bases). Per germline, CDR1 DFQATT and CDR2 SNEGSKA (reference sequence). The V end lost 6 bases, the J end lost 4 bases, and 17 bases lay between the germline ends. CDR3 length: 14 amino acids.

Many counts were recorded for this clonotype. The V gene is TRBV20-1, the J gene TRBJ1-5; a weak D match, TRBD1 (5 bases). Germline V gene data show CDR1 as DFQATT and CDR2 as SNEGSKA (reference sequence). CDR3 size: 14 residues. The germline V and J ends were trimmed by 6 bases and 0 bases, with 12 bases remaining between them. For the CDR3, the DNA is TGCAGTGCAGCAGGGACCTTTAGCAATCAGCCCCAGCATTTT. It yields the protein CSAAGTFSNQPQHF.

V usage is TRBV12-3 or TRBV12-4 and J usage is TRBJ1-2; no clear D. V lost 3 bases and J lost 5, with 10 bases in between. The CDR3 totals 13 residues. CDR3 in DNA: TGTGCCAGCAGTTTTGGGGAGGTATATGGCTACACCTTC. Protein: CASSFGEVYGYTF.

In its sample, this clonotype was seen many times. The chain carries TRBV5-1 and TRBJ1-1; possible D gene TRBD1, 5 bases. This CDR3 contains 13 residues. Germline V CDR1 and CDR2: SGHRS, YFSETQ. Between the trimmed V and J ends, which lost 2 bases and 5 bases, there was a span of 10 bases. The CDR3 loop is CASSFSGRTEAFF. The CDR3 DNA sequence: TGCGCCAGCAGCTTTTCGGGGCGAACTGAAGCTTTCTTT.

This clonotype was seen repeatedly, ten times or more. This rearrangement joins TRBV28 to TRBJ1-1; 8 nucleotides match TRBD1. V was clipped by 10 bases and J by 5 bases; unmatched bases: 9. This CDR3 contains 13 residues. CDR1 and CDR2 (germline): MDHEN, SYDVKM. The CDR3 here is CATAQGGVTEAFF. The CDR3 DNA reads TGTGCCACCGCACAGGGGGGGGTAACTGAAGCTTTCTTT.

This clonotype appeared many times. CDR3 in DNA: TGCGCCAGCAGCTCAGGACAGGGAGTAGGGAACACTGAAGCTTTCTTT. This codes for CASSSGQGVGNTEAFF. The chain couples TRBV5-1 to TRBJ1-1, with 8 bases lining up with TRBD1. CDR3 length: 16 residues. The V and J ends lost 3 bases and 1 base, in that order; junction bases with no gene match: 8. CDR1 SGHRS and CDR2 YFSETQ come from the germline V gene.

This clonotype was observed at least ten times. The CDR3 reads CASSQVARPDTQYF. The CDR3 bases are TGTGCCAGCAGCCAAGTGGCGAGGCCAGATACGCAGTATTTT. This chain connects TRBV3-1 to TRBJ2-3; no reliable D call. This CDR3 contains 14 residues. With 1 base removed from V and 4 bases from J, the gap between germline ends came to 9 bases. CDR1 is LGHDT, CDR2 YNNKEL, per germline (reference sequence).

Only a few counts were recorded for this clonotype. The chain has TRBV12-3 or TRBV12-4 and TRBJ1-2; the D is unclear. V was clipped by 2 bases and J by 8 bases, with 12 bases between them. CDR3 length: 13 residues. Here the CDR3 reads CASSLTTAGGYTF. In DNA, the CDR3 is TGTGCCAGCAGTTTAACGACCGCCGGCGGCTACACCTTC.

V is TRBV20-1 and J is TRBJ2-1; 8 bases agree with TRBD2. CDR1 and CDR2 (germline): DFQATT, SNEGSKA (reference sequence). With V trimmed by 3 bases and J by 5 bases, 6 bases remained unmatched. This CDR3 region has 14 residues. CDR3 nucleotides: TGCAGTGCTAGTTACGGGGGGGACCACAATGAGCAGTTCTTC. It translates to CSASYGGDHNEQFF.

This clonotype turned up a few times. The V gene is TRBV15, the J gene TRBJ2-7; 7 positions match TRBD1. V lost 1 base, J lost 4 bases, and 1 base stayed unmatched. The CDR3 contains 13 residues. Germline loops: CDR1 LNHNV, CDR2 YYDKDF (reference sequence). CDR3 DNA: TGTGCCACCAGCAGAGTCAGGGGGTACGAGCAGTACGTC. It encodes CATSRVRGYEQYV.

This clonotype was counted ten times or more. The chain couples TRBV11-2 to TRBJ2-3; 13 positions match TRBD2. This CDR3 contains 16 residues. Trimming removed 3 bases from V and 5 bases from J; junction bases left unmatched: 5. In germline, CDR1 is SGHAT, CDR2 FQNNGV. CDR3 DNA sequence: TGTGCCAGCAGCTTTACTAGCGGGGGGGCGGGAGATACGCAGTATTTT. It translates to CASSFTSGGAGDTQYF.

There are many counts of this clonotype. The chain carries TRBV12-3 or TRBV12-4 and TRBJ1-1; D gene unclear. V dropped 2 bases and J dropped 0 bases, with 10 bases sitting between them. The CDR3 runs 15 residues. Here the CDR3 reads CASSLSGRLNTEAFF. CDR3 in DNA: TGTGCCAGCAGTTTAAGCGGCAGGTTGAACACTGAAGCTTTCTTT.

This clonotype was seen repeatedly, ten times or more. The chain recombines TRBV7-2 with TRBJ2-5; no clear D. The germline CDR1 and CDR2 sequences are SGHTA and FQGNSA. Trimming left V 2 bases short and J 5 bases short, with 3 bases between. The CDR3 consists of 11 residues. The CDR3 DNA reads as TGTGCCAGCAGCTTACACGAGACCCAGTACTTC. This translates into CASSLHETQYF.

A word on this clonotype: At one of its ends the junction is not consistent with the germline gene, which may arise from a read error. The chain is built from TRBV12-3 or TRBV12-4 and TRBJ1-5, with a possible D match to TRBD1 (6 bases). This CDR3 spans 14 amino acids. The CDR3 bases are TGTGCCAGCAGTGAAGACAGGAGAAATCAGCCCCAGAATTTT. Its protein is CASSEDRRNQPQNF.

This clonotype was counted ten times or more. The chain recombines TRBV10-2 with TRBJ2-2, with 12 positions matching TRBD1. Unmatched junction bases numbered 3, after V lost 7 bases and J lost 6 bases. The CDR3 runs to 14 residues. Germline values: CDR1 WSHSY, CDR2 SAAADI. CDR3 coding DNA: TGCGCCAGCAAGGGACAGGGGGCGGCCGGGGAGCTGTTTTTT. Translating gives CASKGQGAAGELFF.

This clonotype occurred many times. The chain uses TRBV27 and TRBJ1-2; 8 positions match TRBD1. CDR1 is MNHEY and CDR2 is SMNVEV in the germline V gene (reference sequence). V lost 10 bases and J lost 4; bases outside the gene matches: 5. CDR3 length: 12 amino acids. CDR3 protein: CAKKTGGYGYTF. The CDR3 DNA sequence: TGTGCCAAAAAAACAGGGGGCTATGGCTACACCTTC.

This clonotype was recorded many times. The chain couples TRBV9 to TRBJ2-1, with D maybe TRBD1 (6 bases). Looked up from germline, CDR1 is SGDLS and CDR2 is YYNGEE. Trimming cost V 0 bases and J 0 bases, with 7 bases left between them. The CDR3 has 15 residues. The CDR3 bases are TGTGCCAGCAGCGTAGAGGGGGTCTCCTACAATGAGCAGTTCTTC. Translating it yields CASSVEGVSYNEQFF. The variable domain in full, completed from reference TRBV9 and TRBJ2-1, reads DSGVTQTPKHLITATGQRVTLRCSPRSGDLSVYWYQQSLDQGLQFLIQYYNGEERAKGNILERFSAQQFPDLHSELNLSSLELGDSALYFCASSVEGVSYNEQFFGPGTRLTVL.

The CDR3: CASSHGQGVETQYF. CDR3 nucleotide sequence: TGTGCCAGCAGCCACGGACAGGGGGTAGAGACCCAGTACTTC. This sequence joins TRBV7-9 and TRBJ2-5; 10 bases align to TRBD1. The germline gives CDR1 SEHNR, CDR2 FQNEAQ (reference sequence). V lost 5 bases, J lost 4 bases, and 4 bases stayed unmatched. CDR3 length equals 14 residues.

Ten or more counts support this clonotype. The rearrangement links TRBV20-1 to TRBJ2-7; D might be TRBD1 (5 bases). Germline V gene sequence: CDR1 DFQATT, CDR2 SNEGSKA (reference sequence). The CDR3 is 13 amino acids. Trimming took 6 bases from V and 0 from J, leaving 12 bases between them. DNA of the CDR3: TGCAGTGCCAGTAGGACATACTCCTACGAGCAGTACTTC. Translating it yields CSASRTYSYEQYF.

Many counts were recorded for this clonotype. The genes are TRBV5-1 and TRBJ2-1; the match to TRBD1 covers 9 bases. The CDR3 consists of 14 residues. V was pared by 4 bases and J by 4 bases, with 3 bases of the junction left unmatched. Germline V gives CDR1 SGHRS, CDR2 YFSETQ. CDR3 DNA: TGCGCCAGCAGCACGGGACAGGGTTACAATGAGCAGTTCTTC. Its translation is CASSTGQGYNEQFF.

The genes are TRBV20-1 and TRBJ2-3; 7 bases agree with TRBD2. V lost 6 bases, J lost 2 bases, and 11 bases stayed unmatched. The CDR3 sequence is 15 residues long. Per the germline V gene, CDR1 is DFQATT and CDR2 is SNEGSKA (reference sequence). The CDR3 bases are TGCAGTGCGGGGGGTCTAGCGGACTACACAGATACGCAGTATTTT. Protein product: CSAGGLADYTDTQYF.

There are many counts of this clonotype. The V call is TRBV7-9, the J call TRBJ2-5; no clear D. The CDR3 runs to 14 residues. Germline V gene lookup returns CDR1 SEHNR and CDR2 FQNEAQ (reference sequence). V lost 0 bases to trimming and J lost 2 bases, with 7 bases between them. Written as DNA, the CDR3 is TGTGCCAGCAGCTTAGCCCAAGAACAAGAGACCCAGTACTTC. The encoded protein is CASSLAQEQETQYF.

This clonotype was counted ten times or more. This chain joins TRBV5-1 and TRBJ1-3; possible D gene TRBD1, 6 bases. The CDR3 loop spans 16 amino acids. Per the germline V gene, CDR1 is SGHRS and CDR2 is YFSETQ. The V and J ends lost 0 bases and 1 base respectively, with 11 bases between them. The CDR3 DNA reads as TGCGCCAGCAGCTTGGCCGGCACAGGGTCTGGAAACACCATATATTTT. Protein sequence: CASSLAGTGSGNTIYF.